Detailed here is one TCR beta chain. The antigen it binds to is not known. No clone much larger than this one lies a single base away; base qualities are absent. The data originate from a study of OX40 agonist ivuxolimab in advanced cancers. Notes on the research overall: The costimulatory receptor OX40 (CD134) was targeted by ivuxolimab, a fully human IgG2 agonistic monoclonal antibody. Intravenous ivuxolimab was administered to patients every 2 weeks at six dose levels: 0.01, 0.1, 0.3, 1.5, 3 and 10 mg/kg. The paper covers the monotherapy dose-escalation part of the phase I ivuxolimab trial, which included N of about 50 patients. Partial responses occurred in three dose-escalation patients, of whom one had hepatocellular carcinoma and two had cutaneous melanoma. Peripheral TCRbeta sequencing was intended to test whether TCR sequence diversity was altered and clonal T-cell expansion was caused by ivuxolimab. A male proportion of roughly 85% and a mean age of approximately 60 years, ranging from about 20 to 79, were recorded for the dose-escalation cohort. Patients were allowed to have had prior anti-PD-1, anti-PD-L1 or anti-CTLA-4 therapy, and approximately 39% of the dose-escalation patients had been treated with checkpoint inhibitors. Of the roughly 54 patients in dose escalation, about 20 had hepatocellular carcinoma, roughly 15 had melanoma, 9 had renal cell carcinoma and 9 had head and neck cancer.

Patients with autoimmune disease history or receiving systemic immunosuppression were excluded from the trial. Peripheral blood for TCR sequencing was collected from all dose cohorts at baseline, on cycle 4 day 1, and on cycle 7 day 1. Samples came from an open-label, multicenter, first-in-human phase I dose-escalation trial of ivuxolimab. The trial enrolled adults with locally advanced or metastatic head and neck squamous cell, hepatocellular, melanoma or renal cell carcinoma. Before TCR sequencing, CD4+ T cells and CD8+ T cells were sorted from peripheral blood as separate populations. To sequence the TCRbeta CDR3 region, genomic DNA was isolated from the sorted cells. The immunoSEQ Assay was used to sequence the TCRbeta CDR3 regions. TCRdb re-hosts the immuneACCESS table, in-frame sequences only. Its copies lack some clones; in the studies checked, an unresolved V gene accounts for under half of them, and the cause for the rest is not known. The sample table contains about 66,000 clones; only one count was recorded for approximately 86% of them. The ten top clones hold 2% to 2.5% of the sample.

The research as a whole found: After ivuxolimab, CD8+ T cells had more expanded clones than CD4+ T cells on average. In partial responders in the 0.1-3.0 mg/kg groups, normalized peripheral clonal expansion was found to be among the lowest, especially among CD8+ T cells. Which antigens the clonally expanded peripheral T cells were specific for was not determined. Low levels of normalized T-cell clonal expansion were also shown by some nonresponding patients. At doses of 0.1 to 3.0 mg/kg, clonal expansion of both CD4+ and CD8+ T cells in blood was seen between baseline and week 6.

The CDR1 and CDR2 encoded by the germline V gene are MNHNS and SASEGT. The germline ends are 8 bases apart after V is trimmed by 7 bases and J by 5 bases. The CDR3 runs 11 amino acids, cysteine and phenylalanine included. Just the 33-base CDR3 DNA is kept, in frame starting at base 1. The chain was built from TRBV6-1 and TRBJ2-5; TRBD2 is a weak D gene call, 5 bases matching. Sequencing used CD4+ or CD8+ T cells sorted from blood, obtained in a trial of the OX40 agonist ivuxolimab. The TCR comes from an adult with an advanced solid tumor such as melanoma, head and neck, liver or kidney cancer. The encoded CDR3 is CASTSRETQYF. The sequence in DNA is TGTGCCAGCACTAGCCGGGAGACCCAGTACTTC.